This entry lists 17 T cell receptor beta chains sequenced from one sample in a study of blood T cell repertoires in COVID-19. TCRdb's copy holds only in-frame clones and misses some; the assay was immunoSEQ multiplex PCR. Among 25,000 to 35,000 clones, more than 90% were seen once, and the ten largest hold 8.4%. The material sequenced was peripheral blood. These receptors were taken from a man in his 70s with active or convalescent COVID-19.

The chain joins TRBV5-1 to TRBJ2-3, with a possible D match to TRBD1 (5 bases). CDR3 length: 14 amino acids. Germline CDR1 and CDR2: SGHRS and YFSETQ. The germline V and J ends were trimmed by 0 bases and 3 bases, with 8 bases remaining between them. This chain's CDR3 is CASSLVQGTDTQYF. The CDR3 DNA follows: TGCGCCAGCAGCTTGGTGCAGGGAACAGATACGCAGTATTTT.

The CDR3 sequence is CASSLGTGGSETQYF. CDR3 nucleotides: TGTGCCAGCAGCTTAGGGACGGGAGGTTCAGAGACCCAGTACTTC. The chain combines TRBV7-9 with TRBJ2-5; 7 bases agree with TRBD2. Looked up from germline, CDR1 is SEHNR and CDR2 is FQNEAQ (reference sequence). CDR3 length: 15 residues. The V and J ends lost 1 base and 4 bases, in that order; junction bases with no gene match: 6.

The rearrangement joins TRBV2 to TRBJ1-1; TRBD1 matches at 8 bases. Germline V gene lookup returns CDR1 SNHLY and CDR2 FYNNEI. There are 12 residues in the CDR3. V trimming: 11 bases; J trimming: 4 bases; junction bases outside the gene matches: 6. For the CDR3, the DNA is TGTGCCGGAACCGGACAGGGCACTGAAGCTTTCTTT. It yields the protein CAGTGQGTEAFF.

The V and J genes are TRBV5-8 and TRBJ2-1; 7 bases line up with TRBD2. J lost 7 bases, V lost 4 bases, and 14 bases had no gene match. CDR3 length: 16 residues. Germline CDR1 is SGHTS and CDR2 is YDEGEE. The CDR3 DNA follows: TGTGCCAGCAGCCTGATTGGCGGGAGAGACGAAAATGAGCAGTTCTTC. Translated, it gives CASSLIGGRDENEQFF.

The chain carries TRBV5-1 and TRBJ1-1; TRBD1 is a possible D gene (6 bases). V was clipped by 5 bases and J by 1 base, with 21 bases between them. The CDR3 contains 17 residues. Germline CDR1 is SGHRS and CDR2 is YFSETQ. CDR3 sequence (DNA): TGCGCCAGCAGTAATACAGGGACCCCGACCAGGAACACTGAAGCTTTCTTT. Translation gives CASSNTGTPTRNTEAFF. The whole variable domain, remainder taken from reference TRBV5-1 and TRBJ1-1, is KAGVTQTPRYLIKTRGQQVTLSCSPISGHRSVSWYQQTPGQGLQFLFEYFSETQRNKGNFPGRFSGRQFSNSRSEMNVSTLELGDSALYLCASSNTGTPTRNTEAFFGQGTRLTVV.

The rearrangement links TRBV3-1 (or the pseudogene TRBV3-2) to TRBJ2-5; possibly TRBD1 for D (5 bases). The germline V and J ends were trimmed by 0 bases and 7 bases, with 12 bases remaining between them. This CDR3 spans 14 amino acids. Germline CDR1 is LGHDT and CDR2 is YNNKEL (reference sequence). CDR3 region: CASSQDHTGGTQYF. In DNA form, the CDR3 reads TGTGCCAGCAGCCAAGATCATACAGGCGGGACCCAGTACTTC.

This clone has a single count. The genes are TRBV6-5 and TRBJ1-2, with D possibly being TRBD1 (5 bases). V dropped 8 bases and J dropped 3 bases, with 16 bases sitting between them. CDR1 is MNHEY and CDR2 is SVGAGI in the germline V gene. This CDR3 spans 14 amino acids. CDR3 bases: TGTGCCAGCGGGAGGGGCCCGAGGGACTATGGCTACACCTTC. It is translated as CASGRGPRDYGYTF.

The J gene is TRBJ2-1, the V gene TRBV19, with 9 nucleotides matching TRBD1. Trimming at V came to 7 bases and at J to 7 bases, leaving 14 bases not matched to a gene. This CDR3 is 16 amino acids long. Germline V CDR1 and CDR2: LNHDA, SQIVND (reference sequence). This CDR3 is CASKKTGGTLGNEQFF. The CDR3 DNA reads TGTGCCAGTAAAAAGACAGGGGGAACTCTAGGGAATGAGCAGTTCTTC. Using reference TRBV19 and TRBJ2-1 for the parts outside the CDR3, the full variable domain is DGGITQSPKYLFRKEGQNVTLSCEQNLNHDAMYWYRQDPGQGLRLIYYSQIVNDFQKGDIAEGYSVSREKKESFPLTVTSAQKNPTAFYLCASKKTGGTLGNEQFFGPGTRLTVL.

The chain links TRBV7-3 to TRBJ2-3; 12 bases align to TRBD1. The CDR3 totals 17 residues. The germline CDR1 and CDR2 sequences are SGHTA and FQGTGA. Germline trimming cut 5 bases from V and 3 bases from J; bases unmatched to any gene: 9. The CDR3 region has the DNA TGTGCCAGCAGCGAGACCGGGACAGGGGGCGCAACAGATACGCAGTATTTT. It encodes CASSETGTGGATDTQYF.

The chain carries TRBV19 and TRBJ2-7; a possible D gene is TRBD1 (6 bases). Trimming removed 9 bases at V and 0 bases at J, with 15 bases between. This CDR3 is 14 amino acids long. CDR1 is LNHDA, CDR2 SQIVND, per germline (reference sequence). CDR3 amino acids: CASNTGPYSYEQYF. DNA of the CDR3: TGTGCCAGCAATACAGGGCCATACTCCTACGAGCAGTACTTC.

This chain uses TRBV6-5 with TRBJ2-5; TRBD2 is a possible D gene (6 bases). Germline CDR1 reads MNHEY; CDR2 reads SVGAGI. The CDR3 runs 13 residues. Trimming left V 9 bases short and J 10 bases short, with 21 bases between. The CDR3 loop reads CASRGLSRDGQYF. The DNA for the CDR3 is TGTGCCAGTAGGGGACTTTCAAGAGATGGCCAGTACTTC.

This clone was observed once. This chain connects TRBV11-2 to TRBJ2-4; TRBD2 might be the D (5 bases). V lost 5 bases, J lost 5 bases, and 16 bases lay in between. CDR1 is SGHAT and CDR2 is FQNNGV in the germline V gene. The length of the CDR3 is 15 residues. The CDR3 bases are TGTGCCAGCAGCGTAGGCGGGTACGCGGAAAACATTCAGTACTTC. Translation: CASSVGGYAENIQYF.

The CDR3 sequence: CSVGRGGNTEAFF. For the CDR3, the DNA is TGCAGCGTTGGCCGGGGGGGTAACACTGAAGCTTTCTTT. This chain links TRBV29-1 with TRBJ1-1; D is perhaps TRBD1 (5 bases). The CDR3 length is 13 residues. From germline, CDR1 is SQVTM and CDR2 ANQGSEA. V lost 4 bases, J lost 2 bases, and 11 bases lay in between.

CDR3 in DNA: TGTGCCATCAGTGAGCCAGGGGACTACGAGCAGTACTTC. Its protein is CAISEPGDYEQYF. This chain links TRBV10-3 with TRBJ2-7, with D tentatively TRBD1 (6 bases). Germline CDR1 and CDR2: ENHRY and SYGVKD. Between the trimmed V and J ends, which lost 2 bases and 3 bases, there was a span of 8 bases. The CDR3 contains 13 residues.

V gene TRBV5-1 combines with J gene TRBJ2-4, with TRBD1 as a possible D gene (5 bases). The CDR3 totals 13 residues. V was cut by 0 bases and J by 10 bases, with 11 bases left in between. The germline CDR1 and CDR2 sequences are SGHRS and YFSETQ. CDR3 DNA: TGCGCCAGCAGCTTGGAACCAGGGAAGATTCAGTACTTC. This sequence encodes CASSLEPGKIQYF.

This rearrangement joins TRBV9 to TRBJ1-5; a weak D match, TRBD1 (6 bases). Germline CDR1 reads SGDLS; CDR2 reads YYNGEE. V lost 3 bases and J lost 3, with 10 bases in between. The CDR3 has 14 amino acids. The DNA for the CDR3 is TGTGCCAGCAGCGCGACAGGTTACAATCAGCCCCAGCATTTT. Residues: CASSATGYNQPQHF.

Concerning this clone: The junction departs from the called germline gene at one end, perhaps through a read error. Here the CDR3 reads CATSQAGSTEAFF. The DNA of the CDR3 is TGTGCCACCAGCCAGGCAGGCAGCACTGAAGCTTTCTTT. V gene TRBV13 combines with J gene TRBJ1-1; D gene ambiguous. The germline CDR1 and CDR2 sequences are PRHDT and FYEKMQ (reference sequence). The CDR3 runs to 13 residues.